Listed here is a single T cell receptor beta chain. Libraries were prepared by immunoSEQ multiplex PCR; TCRdb keeps only in-frame clonotypes and omits some of them. The sample lists under 200,000 clones; 80% were seen once. This sample was included in a study of blood T cell repertoires in COVID-19. The specimen sequenced was peripheral blood. This sequence was found in a man aged 65-85 years with active or convalescent COVID-19.

The CDR3 is CASDRNYGYTF. Written as DNA, the CDR3 is TGTGCCAGCGACAGGAACTATGGCTACACCTTC. The rearrangement joins TRBV2 to TRBJ1-2, with D possibly matching TRBD1 (6 bases). V was cut by 8 bases and J by 2 bases, with 6 bases left in between. CDR3 size: 11 residues. Per germline, CDR1 SNHLY and CDR2 FYNNEI.